Shown below are 22 T cell receptor beta chains from a single sample sequenced in a study of blood T cell repertoires in COVID-19. Some clones are missing from TCRdb's copy, which holds only in-frame ones; the method was immunoSEQ multiplex PCR. The sample contains about 64,000 clones, under 90% of which appear only once. The sample was peripheral blood. The receptors were sampled from a middle-aged man with active COVID-19.

The chain couples TRBV5-1 to TRBJ2-3; TRBD2 might be the D (5 bases). The CDR3 contains 15 residues. Looked up from germline, CDR1 is SGHRS and CDR2 is YFSETQ. The V gene lost 4 bases and the J gene lost 8 bases, with 20 bases spanning the gap. The DNA of the CDR3 is TGCGCCAGCAGCCTGGCCTCTTCTCCAGAGGGTACGCAGTATTTT. Translation: CASSLASSPEGTQYF.

This sequence joins TRBV7-9 and TRBJ2-5, with TRBD2 matching over 12 bases. With V trimmed by 5 bases and J by 4 bases, 11 bases remained unmatched. Germline values: CDR1 SEHNR, CDR2 FQNEAQ (reference sequence). CDR3 length equals 17 residues. The CDR3 sequence is CASSPGLAGPLAETQYF. The CDR3, as DNA: TGTGCCAGCAGCCCTGGACTAGCGGGGCCTCTGGCAGAGACCCAGTACTTC.

Concerning this clone: The identical CDR3 is also encoded by other nucleotide sequences in the sample. V is TRBV5-1 and J is TRBJ1-4; the D gene is possibly TRBD1 (5 bases). The CDR3 is made up of 14 amino acids. V was clipped by 3 bases and J by 7 bases, with 13 bases between them. CDR1 and CDR2 (germline): SGHRS, YFSETQ. CDR3 residues: CASSSTGSSEKLFF. The CDR3 DNA is TGCGCCAGCAGCTCTACAGGCTCGAGTGAAAAACTGTTTTTT.

This clone was counted a single time. The chain has TRBV13 and TRBJ2-5, with D perhaps matching TRBD2 (7 bases). The V gene's germline CDR1 is PRHDT and CDR2 FYEKMQ (reference sequence). V gave up 6 bases and J gave up 5 bases, with 22 bases separating them. The CDR3 is 16 amino acids. CDR3 protein: CASSSRPGGQGETQYF. The CDR3 nucleotides read TGTGCCAGCAGTTCCCGGCCCGGGGGGCAGGGGGAGACCCAGTACTTC.

The rearrangement links TRBV15 to TRBJ2-1; 8 nucleotides agree with TRBD2. CDR3 length: 16 residues. The germline V gene encodes CDR1 LNHNV and CDR2 YYDKDF (reference sequence). Trimming cost V 4 bases and J 4 bases; bases outside gene matches: 9. CDR3 bases: TGTGCCACCAGCACCCAACCGGGACTAGAATACAATGAGCAGTTCTTC. Amino acid sequence: CATSTQPGLEYNEQFF.

This clone appeared a single time. The V gene is TRBV7-8, the J gene TRBJ2-1; 15 nucleotides match TRBD2. The ends lost 5 bases at V and 4 bases at J; junction bases unmatched: 15. CDR1 is SGHVS and CDR2 is FQNEAQ in the germline V gene. This CDR3 has 20 residues. The DNA for the CDR3 is TGTGCCAGCAGCCCCGGGTCGAGGACTAGCGGGAGGGCAGGGTACAATGAGCAGTTCTTC. It encodes CASSPGSRTSGRAGYNEQFF.

The rearrangement joins TRBV7-8 to TRBJ2-7; D is perhaps TRBD1 (6 bases). Germline values: CDR1 SGHVS, CDR2 FQNEAQ. Trimming took off 4 bases at V and 2 bases at J, with 15 bases between the two ends. The CDR3 is 15 amino acids. The CDR3 loop reads CASSSRGGRTYEQYF. In nucleotides, the CDR3 is TGTGCCAGCAGCTCCCGAGGGGGACGGACCTACGAGCAGTACTTC.

The chain uses TRBV7-6 and TRBJ2-3, with D possibly matching TRBD1 (6 bases). The CDR3 sequence is 16 residues long. V lost 5 bases to trimming and J lost 0 bases, with 15 bases between them. From germline, CDR1 is SGHVS and CDR2 FNYEAQ. As DNA, the CDR3 is TGTGCCAGCAGCCCCCCGCCCAGGGGTAGCACAGATACGCAGTATTTT. As protein: CASSPPPRGSTDTQYF.

The chain joins TRBV5-4 to TRBJ2-3; 10 nucleotides agree with TRBD2. This CDR3 is built from 16 residues. Germline CDR1 reads SGHNT; CDR2 reads YYREEE (reference sequence). Unmatched junction bases numbered 2, after V lost 0 bases and J lost 1 base. The CDR3 nucleotides are TGTGCCAGCAGCTTGGCCACTAGCGGGGGCACAGATACGCAGTATTTT. Translation: CASSLATSGGTDTQYF.

The rearrangement uses TRBV5-1 and TRBJ2-5, with TRBD1 as a possible D gene (6 bases). V was trimmed by 10 bases and J by 0 bases, leaving 13 bases between them. The CDR3 is 13 residues long. The germline CDR1 and CDR2 sequences are SGHRS and YFSETQ. The CDR3 DNA follows: TGCGCCTCCCAGGGGCAATACCAAGAGACCCAGTACTTC. Translated: CASQGQYQETQYF. Full variable domain (missing parts from reference TRBV5-1 and TRBJ2-5): KAGVTQTPRYLIKTRGQQVTLSCSPISGHRSVSWYQQTPGQGLQFLFEYFSETQRNKGNFPGRFSGRQFSNSRSEMNVSTLELGDSALYLCASQGQYQETQYFGPGTRLLVL.

The V and J genes are TRBV9 and TRBJ1-1; tentatively, D is TRBD1 (6 bases). The length of the CDR3 is 13 residues. Germline CDR1 and CDR2: SGDLS and YYNGEE. V was clipped by 3 bases and J by 1 base, with 7 bases between them. CDR3 residues: CASSAQGNTEAFF. The CDR3, as DNA: TGTGCCAGCAGCGCACAGGGGAACACTGAAGCTTTCTTT.

The rearrangement uses TRBV10-3 and TRBJ2-7; the match to TRBD1 covers 9 bases. V lost 9 bases and J lost 7; bases outside the gene matches: 4. The V gene's germline CDR1 is ENHRY and CDR2 SYGVKD. The CDR3 consists of 11 residues. CDR3 nucleotide sequence: TGTGCCATGGGGACAGGGCGTGAGCAGTACTTC. Translation: CAMGTGREQYF.

V usage is TRBV11-2 and J usage is TRBJ2-1, with D maybe TRBD2 (5 bases). The CDR3 has 13 residues. With 9 bases removed from V and 3 bases from J, the gap between germline ends came to 12 bases. Germline V lookup: CDR1 SGHAT, CDR2 FQNNGV. The CDR3 loop is CASSFGDYNEQFF. The CDR3 DNA sequence: TGTGCCAGTTCCTTCGGGGACTACAATGAGCAGTTCTTC.

In its sample, this clone was seen once. The chain employs TRBV3-1 (or the pseudogene TRBV3-2) and TRBJ2-3; D is ambiguous. CDR1 and CDR2 (germline): LGHDT, YNNKEL (reference sequence). V dropped 3 bases and J dropped 2 bases, with 6 bases sitting between them. This CDR3 spans 13 amino acids. This CDR3 reads CASSQENTDTQYF. CDR3 DNA sequence: TGTGCCAGCAGCCAGGAGAACACAGATACGCAGTATTTT.

The chain joins TRBV28 to TRBJ1-6; D unresolved. V was pared by 2 bases and J by 9 bases, with 5 bases between. Germline values: CDR1 MDHEN, CDR2 SYDVKM. This CDR3 is built from 12 residues. The CDR3 DNA is TGTGCCAGCAGTTTAATCTCTTCACCCCTCCACTTT. It translates to CASSLISSPLHF.

V gene TRBV6-4 combines with J gene TRBJ2-2; 7 nucleotides agree with TRBD2. The CDR3 loop spans 14 amino acids. The germline CDR1 and CDR2 sequences are MRHNA and SNTAGT. Trimming removed 3 bases from V and 5 bases from J; junction bases left unmatched: 3. In nucleotides, the CDR3 is TGTGCCAGCAGTGAGAGACTAGCAACCGGGGAGCTGTTTTTT. Protein: CASSERLATGELFF.

The V and J genes are TRBV3-1 (or the pseudogene TRBV3-2) and TRBJ2-5; 8 bases are shared with TRBD1. The V gene's germline CDR1 is LGHDT and CDR2 YNNKEL (reference sequence). Trimming cost V 3 bases and J 4 bases; bases outside gene matches: 7. The CDR3 runs 15 residues. The CDR3 bases are TGTGCCAGCAGCCAGGTCTCAGGGGGCGGAGAGACCCAGTACTTC. Encoded protein: CASSQVSGGGETQYF.

The sample holds a few counts of this clone. The chain employs TRBV28 and TRBJ2-1; 12 bases map to TRBD1. CDR3 length equals 16 residues. Germline V gene data show CDR1 as MDHEN and CDR2 as SYDVKM. After removal of 4 bases from V and 7 bases from J, the junction contained 8 bases not matched to a gene. The DNA for the CDR3 is TGTGCCAGCAGTTCTCCGGGACAGGGGGCGTCAAATGAGCAGTTCTTC. Residues: CASSSPGQGASNEQFF.

The V and J genes are TRBV4-1 and TRBJ1-2, with D possibly TRBD1 on 5 matching bases. Looked up from germline, CDR1 is MGHRA and CDR2 is YSYEKL. This CDR3 has 16 residues. The V gene lost 0 bases and the J gene lost 0 bases, with 11 bases spanning the gap. CDR3 in amino acids: CASSQEGDRPNYGYTF. The CDR3 nucleotides read TGCGCCAGCAGCCAAGAAGGTGACAGACCTAACTATGGCTACACCTTC.

The V gene is TRBV7-6, the J gene TRBJ2-3; D is undetermined. The V gene lost 1 base and the J gene lost 3 bases, with 5 bases spanning the gap. This CDR3 has 13 amino acids. Per germline, CDR1 SGHVS and CDR2 FNYEAQ. The DNA of the CDR3 is TGTGCCAGCAGCTTAGTCGGTACAGATACGCAGTATTTT. It codes for CASSLVGTDTQYF.

CDR3 nucleotides: TGTGCCAGTAGTAACTTAGCGGGGGGGCGGAATGAGCAGTTCTTC. It specifies CASSNLAGGRNEQFF. The V gene is TRBV19, the J gene TRBJ2-1; 11 positions match TRBD2. The CDR3 length is 15 residues. Germline V CDR1 and CDR2: LNHDA, SQIVND (reference sequence). V gave up 4 bases and J gave up 7 bases; unmatched junction bases: 6.

Only one count was recorded for this clone. CDR3 sequence (DNA): TGCGCCAGCAGCCATCCGGGTCAGCCCCAGCATTTT. Translation gives CASSHPGQPQHF. The chain joins TRBV4-1 to TRBJ1-5; D is unresolved. CDR1 is MGHRA and CDR2 is YSYEKL in the germline V gene. V lost 3 bases, J lost 6 bases, and 6 bases lay in between. The CDR3 covers 12 residues.